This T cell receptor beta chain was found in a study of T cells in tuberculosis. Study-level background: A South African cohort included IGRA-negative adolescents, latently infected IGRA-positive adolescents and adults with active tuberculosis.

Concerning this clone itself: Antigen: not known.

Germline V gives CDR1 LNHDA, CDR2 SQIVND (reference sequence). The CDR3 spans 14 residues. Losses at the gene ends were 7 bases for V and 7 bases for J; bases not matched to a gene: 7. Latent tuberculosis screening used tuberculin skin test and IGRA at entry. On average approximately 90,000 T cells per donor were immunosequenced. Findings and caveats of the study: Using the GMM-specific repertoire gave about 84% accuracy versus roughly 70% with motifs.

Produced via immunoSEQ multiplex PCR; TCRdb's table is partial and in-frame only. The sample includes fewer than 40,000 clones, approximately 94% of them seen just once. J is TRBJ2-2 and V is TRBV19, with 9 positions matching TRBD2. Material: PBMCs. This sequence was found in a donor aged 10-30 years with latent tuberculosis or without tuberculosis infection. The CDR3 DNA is TGTGCCAGTATCATGGGTAGCGGGAGCGGGGAGCTGTTTTTT. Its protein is CASIMGSGSGELFF. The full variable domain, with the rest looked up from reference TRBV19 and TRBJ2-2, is DGGITQSPKYLFRKEGQNVTLSCEQNLNHDAMYWYRQDPGQGLRLIYYSQIVNDFQKGDIAEGYSVSREKKESFPLTVTSAQKNPTAFYLCASIMGSGSGELFFGEGSRLTVL.